This T cell receptor beta chain comes out of a study of blood T cell repertoires in COVID-19. In the study overall: From the United States, Italy and Spain came samples of acute and convalescent COVID-19. Sample material is recorded as cDNA or gDNA derived from T cells, B-cell-depleted T cells, or PBMCs.

The authors' processing: Nucleated cell number was recorded as an estimate derived from reference gene primer amplification. Sequencing was performed with immunoSEQ multiplex PCR; in TCRdb, only in-frame clones are kept and a portion is missing. The V and J calls and clone size were taken over from that table, and D and trimming were inferred from the DNA. This repertoire shows about 150,000 clones, over 75% found once; its top ten account for roughly 0.62%. CDR1 and CDR2 from the germline V gene are DFQATT and SNEGSKA (reference sequence). The CDR3 length is 11 residues. Seattle patients were enrolled during active infection and followed longitudinally.

Sequencing input: peripheral blood. This rearrangement joins TRBV20-1 to TRBJ1-1; D is uncertain. The sequence was obtained from a man aged 60 to 75 with COVID-19, enrolled during active disease. The CDR3 is CSLGENTEAFF. The CDR3 DNA follows: TGCAGCCTAGGCGAAAACACTGAAGCTTTCTTT.